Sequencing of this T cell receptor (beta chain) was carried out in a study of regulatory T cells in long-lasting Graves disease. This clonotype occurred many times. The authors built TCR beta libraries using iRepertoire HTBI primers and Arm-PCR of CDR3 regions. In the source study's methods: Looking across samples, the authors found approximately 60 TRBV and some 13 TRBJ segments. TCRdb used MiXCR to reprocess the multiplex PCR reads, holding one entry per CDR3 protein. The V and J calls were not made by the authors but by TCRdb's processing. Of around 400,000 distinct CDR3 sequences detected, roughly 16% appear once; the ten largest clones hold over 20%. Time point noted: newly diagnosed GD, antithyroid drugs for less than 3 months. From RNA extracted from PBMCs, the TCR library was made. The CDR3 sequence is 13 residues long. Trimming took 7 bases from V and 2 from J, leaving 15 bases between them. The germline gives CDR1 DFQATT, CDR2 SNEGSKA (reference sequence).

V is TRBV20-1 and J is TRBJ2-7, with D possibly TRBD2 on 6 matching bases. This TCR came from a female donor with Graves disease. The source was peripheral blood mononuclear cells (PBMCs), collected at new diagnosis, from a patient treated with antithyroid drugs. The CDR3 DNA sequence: TGCAGTGGAATGGGACTGGACGCCTACGAGCAGTACTTC. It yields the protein CSGMGLDAYEQYF.